These 25 T cell receptor beta chains share one sample of origin, sequenced in a study of blood T cell repertoires in COVID-19. Some clones are missing from TCRdb's copy, which holds only in-frame ones; the method was immunoSEQ multiplex PCR. The sample carries 200,000 to 250,000 clones, around 85% recorded once. The material sequenced was peripheral blood. These receptors were obtained from a woman in her 70s with COVID-19, enrolled during active disease.

The rearrangement uses TRBV9 and TRBJ1-6, with TRBD1 matching over 7 bases. The CDR3 covers 16 residues. Germline V gene sequence: CDR1 SGDLS, CDR2 YYNGEE. Trimming cost V 2 bases and J 1 base; bases outside gene matches: 3. CDR3 in DNA: TGTGCCAGCAGCGTCAGGGGGACATCCTATAATTCACCCCTCCACTTT. Translated, it gives CASSVRGTSYNSPLHF.

The gene calls are TRBV9 and TRBJ2-1; TRBD2 matches at 8 bases. Germline V CDR1 and CDR2: SGDLS, YYNGEE. The CDR3 is 14 residues long. J lost 8 bases, V lost 0 bases, and 4 bases had no gene match. The CDR3 loop is CASSVDWRGDEQFF. The CDR3 bases are TGTGCCAGCAGCGTAGATTGGCGGGGGGATGAGCAGTTCTTC.

This chain links TRBV5-4 with TRBJ2-1; TRBD1 matches 7 bases. V was clipped by 5 bases and J by 5 bases; unmatched bases: 13. The CDR3 extends over 16 amino acids. The germline V gene encodes CDR1 SGHNT and CDR2 YYREEE (reference sequence). The CDR3 nucleotides read TGTGCCAGCAGAAAATCACGGGACAGCCTAAACAATGAGCAGTTCTTC. It specifies CASRKSRDSLNNEQFF.

The chain employs TRBV7-2 and TRBJ1-1; D uncertain. Germline V CDR1 and CDR2: SGHTA, FQGNSA. V was clipped by 5 bases and J by 3 bases, with 13 bases between them. The CDR3 loop spans 14 amino acids. CDR3 protein: CASSQLRTYTEAFF. CDR3 DNA: TGTGCCAGCAGCCAACTCCGAACCTACACTGAAGCTTTCTTT.

This clone was detected only once. This chain links TRBV6-6 with TRBJ1-6; 10 bases match TRBD1. CDR1 and CDR2 (germline): MNHNY, SVGAGI (reference sequence). The CDR3 has 16 amino acids. V shed 7 bases, J shed 9 bases, and the junction held 12 bases outside the gene matches. The CDR3 bases are TGTGCCAGCACCACACCGGGACAGGGGACTACTTCACCCCTCCACTTT. Translated: CASTTPGQGTTSPLHF.

V and J are TRBV7-2 and TRBJ1-2; D is ambiguous. The V end was cut by 3 bases, the J end by 7 bases, with 15 bases between. The germline V gene encodes CDR1 SGHTA and CDR2 FQGNSA. CDR3 size: 14 residues. CDR3 sequence reads: CASSLRVPNGGYTF. In nucleotides, the CDR3 is TGTGCCAGCAGCTTGAGGGTACCAAACGGTGGCTACACCTTC.

The chain is built from TRBV11-2 and TRBJ1-1; no firm D call. The CDR3 contains 14 residues. V lost 0 bases to trimming and J lost 11 bases, with 16 bases between them. CDR1 SGHAT and CDR2 FQNNGV come from the germline V gene. The CDR3 sequence: CASSLDRTAEAAFF. CDR3 sequence (DNA): TGTGCCAGCAGCTTAGATAGGACTGCCGAAGCGGCTTTCTTT.

The V gene is TRBV6-2 or TRBV6-3, the J gene TRBJ2-5; 7 bases agree with TRBD2. There are 14 residues in the CDR3. The V and J ends lost 1 base and 8 bases, in that order; junction bases with no gene match: 7. From germline, CDR1 is MNHEY and CDR2 SVGEGT. The DNA of the CDR3 is TGTGCCAGCAGTTACTATTCGGGAGGTGAAACCCAGTACTTC. It translates to CASSYYSGGETQYF.

The chain couples TRBV2 to TRBJ2-7; possible D gene TRBD2, 6 bases. The CDR3 is made up of 17 amino acids. The germline CDR1 and CDR2 sequences are SNHLY and FYNNEI. V was cut by 7 bases and J by 9 bases, with 31 bases left in between. CDR3 coding DNA: TGTGCCAGCACTCTCGAGGGGTTGGCGACGGAGGGGAGTCGGCAGTACTTC. Encoded protein: CASTLEGLATEGSRQYF.

This chain joins TRBV7-3 and TRBJ2-3; weak D call: TRBD2 (6 bases). Trimming left V 2 bases short and J 1 base short, with 7 bases between. CDR3 length: 14 residues. CDR1 is SGHTA, CDR2 FQGTGA, per germline. The CDR3: CASSLSGGTDTQYF. The CDR3 bases are TGTGCCAGCAGCTTATCGGGGGGCACAGATACGCAGTATTTT.

The gene calls are TRBV3-1 (or the pseudogene TRBV3-2) and TRBJ1-3, with 7 nucleotides matching TRBD1. CDR1 and CDR2 from the germline V gene are LGHDT and YNNKEL (reference sequence). The trim removed 4 bases at V and 4 bases at J, leaving 13 bases unmatched. This CDR3 has 17 residues. The CDR3 spells CASSPGTASLVGNTIYF. The DNA of the CDR3 is TGTGCCAGCAGCCCCGGGACAGCCTCTTTGGTGGGAAACACCATATATTTT.

The chain couples TRBV27 to TRBJ1-2, with D tentatively TRBD1 (6 bases). Deletions cut 5 bases from V and 6 bases from J, with 19 bases between. The CDR3 loop spans 15 amino acids. CDR1 MNHEY and CDR2 SMNVEV come from the germline V gene (reference sequence). The CDR3 region is CASSRERGSPNGYTF. CDR3 nucleotides: TGTGCCAGCAGTAGAGAGAGGGGGTCCCCTAATGGCTACACCTTC.

The J gene is TRBJ2-3, the V gene TRBV10-3, with D tentatively TRBD1 (5 bases). V lost 4 bases, J lost 4 bases, and 6 bases lay in between. The germline gives CDR1 ENHRY, CDR2 SYGVKD. The CDR3 is 12 amino acids. CDR3 nucleotide sequence: TGTGCCATCAGTGGGGGCGCAGATACGCAGTATTTT. It yields the protein CAISGGADTQYF.

The genes are TRBV6-1 and TRBJ2-7; D possibly corresponds to TRBD2 (5 bases). Per germline, CDR1 MNHNS and CDR2 SASEGT. The V gene lost 2 bases and the J gene lost 4 bases, with 6 bases spanning the gap. CDR3 length equals 12 residues. DNA of the CDR3: TGTGCCAGCAGTGAAAGAGGGTACGAGCAGTACTTC. Translation: CASSERGYEQYF.

In its sample, this clone was seen once. The identical CDR3 is also encoded by other nucleotide sequences in the sample. The J gene is TRBJ1-1, the V gene TRBV9; 7 positions agree with TRBD1. CDR1 is SGDLS, CDR2 YYNGEE, per germline. V lost 0 bases to trimming and J lost 1 base; unmatched junction nucleotides: 0. The CDR3 is 14 amino acids. The CDR3 coding sequence is TGTGCCAGCAGCGTAGGGACAGGGAACACTGAAGCTTTCTTT. The encoded protein is CASSVGTGNTEAFF.

The genes are TRBV11-1 and TRBJ2-1, with 7 bases aligning to TRBD2. The CDR3 loop spans 14 amino acids. Germline CDR1 and CDR2: SGHAT and FQDESV (reference sequence). The ends lost 3 bases at V and 7 bases at J; junction bases unmatched: 6. The CDR3 nucleotides are TGTGCCAGCAGCTTCCGCGCGGGAGCGAATGAGCAGTTCTTC. It translates to CASSFRAGANEQFF.

The chain recombines TRBV4-2 with TRBJ1-1; 7 bases are a match to TRBD1. CDR3 length equals 15 residues. The germline V gene has CDR1 LGHNA and CDR2 YNFKEQ. With 0 bases clipped from V and 0 bases from J, the junction kept 1 base outside the gene matches. The CDR3 nucleotides are TGTGCCAGCAGCCAAGACAGGGGGATGAACACTGAAGCTTTCTTT. Residues: CASSQDRGMNTEAFF.

This clone has just a few counts. The J gene is TRBJ1-5, the V gene TRBV6-4, with D uncertain. The germline V and J ends were trimmed by 5 bases and 8 bases, with 13 bases remaining between them. Germline CDR1 and CDR2: MRHNA and SNTAGT. This CDR3 is 13 amino acids long. The CDR3 bases are TGTGCCAGCAGTCGGGAACTCGGGGAGCCCCAGCATTTT. As protein: CASSRELGEPQHF.

The chain couples TRBV2 to TRBJ2-3; 10 bases map to TRBD2. Losses at the gene ends were 3 bases for V and 3 bases for J; bases not matched to a gene: 15. There are 19 residues in the CDR3. Germline V gene data show CDR1 as SNHLY and CDR2 as FYNNEI. The CDR3 coding sequence is TGTGCCAGCAGTGAGTGGGCTAACAGCGATAGCGGGGGGACAGATACGCAGTATTTT. Its translation: CASSEWANSDSGGTDTQYF.

This sequence joins TRBV5-5 and TRBJ1-2; TRBD1 agrees at 8 bases. Germline V lookup: CDR1 SGHKS, CDR2 YYEKEE (reference sequence). V lost 1 base, J lost 0 bases, and 2 bases stayed unmatched. The CDR3 contains 15 residues. For the CDR3, the DNA is TGTGCCAGCAGCTTGTTGGGACAGGCTAACTATGGCTACACCTTC. Protein sequence: CASSLLGQANYGYTF.

J is TRBJ1-1 and V is TRBV2; 7 positions match TRBD1. Trimming took 2 bases from V and 6 from J; bases not matched to a gene: 9. Germline loops: CDR1 SNHLY, CDR2 FYNNEI. The CDR3 runs to 15 residues. The CDR3: CASSEPTGVHPEAFF. Written as DNA, the CDR3 is TGTGCCAGCAGTGAACCCACAGGGGTTCACCCTGAAGCTTTCTTT.

The V and J genes are TRBV5-1 and TRBJ1-4; weak D call: TRBD1 (5 bases). Germline V CDR1 and CDR2: SGHRS, YFSETQ. The CDR3 has 15 residues. Trimming stripped 1 base from V and 4 bases from J, with 11 bases between. The CDR3 DNA reads as TGCGCCAGCAGCTTGATTGAAGGGGATAATGAAAAACTGTTTTTT. Its protein is CASSLIEGDNEKLFF.

The V call is TRBV9, the J call TRBJ1-2; the match to TRBD1 covers 9 bases. With 6 bases clipped from V and 8 bases from J, the junction kept 11 bases outside the gene matches. The CDR3 length is 14 residues. Germline-derived CDR1 and CDR2 are SGDLS and YYNGEE. CDR3 nucleotides: TGTGCCAGCACCTTGGGACAGGGTCCCGCCGGCTACACCTTC. Translated: CASTLGQGPAGYTF.

V is TRBV24-1 and J is TRBJ2-1, with TRBD2 identical over 14 bases. The germline CDR1 and CDR2 sequences are KGHDR and SFDVKD. This CDR3 contains 16 residues. The trim removed 4 bases at V and 9 bases at J, leaving 7 bases unmatched. The CDR3 spells CATSERTSGGRSEQFF. The DNA for the CDR3 is TGTGCCACCAGTGAAAGGACTAGCGGGGGGCGGAGTGAGCAGTTCTTC.

This sequence joins TRBV19 and TRBJ2-2; 13 positions match TRBD2. J was trimmed by 4 bases and V by 7 bases; bases with no gene match: 9. Germline CDR1 LNHDA, CDR2 SQIVND (reference sequence). The CDR3 totals 17 residues. The CDR3: CASKKTSGGRGTGELFF. The DNA for the CDR3 is TGTGCCAGTAAAAAGACTAGCGGGGGGCGGGGCACCGGGGAGCTGTTTTTT.